The entry below gives a single T cell receptor (beta chain) sequence along with its context. This sample stems from a study of shared T cell receptors in the human thymus. CDR1 and CDR2 (germline): LNHDA, SQIVND (reference sequence). The CDR3 totals 12 residues. V trimming: 5 bases; J trimming: 11 bases; junction bases outside the gene matches: 4. Repertoires were generated with immunoSEQ multiplex PCR, while TCRdb's copy carries only in-frame clones and drops some. The data contain around 730,000 clones, 80% to 90% of them singletons. These data also formed part of another study, on human thymus T cells.

Sequences were obtained from thymocytes. This receptor was obtained from a girl under three years old with a congenital heart defect. This sequence joins TRBV19 and TRBJ1-1; 11 nucleotides align to TRBD1. The CDR3 reads CASSLDRGPAFF. The CDR3 bases are TGTGCCAGTAGTTTGGACAGGGGGCCTGCTTTCTTT. Using reference TRBV19 and TRBJ1-1 for the parts outside the CDR3, the full variable domain is DGGITQSPKYLFRKEGQNVTLSCEQNLNHDAMYWYRQDPGQGLRLIYYSQIVNDFQKGDIAEGYSVSREKKESFPLTVTSAQKNPTAFYLCASSLDRGPAFFGQGTRLTVV.